What follows are 6 T cell receptor beta chains derived from one specimen sequenced in a study of OX40 agonist ivuxolimab in advanced cancers. Assay: immunoSEQ multiplex PCR; the TCRdb copy retains only in-frame clones and omits some. The data show 20,000 to 25,000 clones, about 79% seen once. Sequenced material: CD4+ or CD8+ T cells sorted from blood, taken in a trial of the OX40 agonist ivuxolimab. These receptors were taken from an adult with an advanced solid tumor such as melanoma, head and neck, liver or kidney cancer.

This sequence joins TRBV18 and TRBJ2-7; 9 nucleotides align to TRBD1. This CDR3 is 15 amino acids long. Germline V CDR1 and CDR2: KGHSH, LQKENI. The V gene end was trimmed by 4 bases and the J gene end by 3 bases; junction bases not matched to a gene: 7. This CDR3 reads CASSLGQGEYYEQYF. The CDR3 DNA sequence: TGTGCCAGCTCACTGGGACAGGGAGAGTACTACGAGCAGTACTTC.

The chain carries TRBV4-1 and TRBJ2-7; D possibly corresponds to TRBD1 (5 bases). CDR1 and CDR2 (germline): MGHRA, YSYEKL. The CDR3 runs to 16 residues. Trimming stripped 2 bases from V and 3 bases from J, with 17 bases between. The CDR3 spells CASSQFSEQVNYEQYF. In DNA form, the CDR3 reads TGCGCCAGCAGCCAATTCTCCGAACAGGTTAACTACGAGCAGTACTTC.

This chain connects TRBV27 to TRBJ2-7, with TRBD2 matching 7 bases. The ends lost 0 bases at V and 3 bases at J; junction bases unmatched: 5. Germline loops: CDR1 MNHEY, CDR2 SMNVEV (reference sequence). The CDR3 is 15 amino acids. CDR3 nucleotide sequence: TGTGCCAGCAGTTTATCGTTCCCGGGAGGCTACGAGCAGTACTTC. This sequence encodes CASSLSFPGGYEQYF.

The gene calls are TRBV21-1 and TRBJ2-7; no DNA check was done on the table's D call, TRBD2. TRBV21-1 is reported as a pseudogene. The CDR3 contains 14 residues. The CDR3 bases are TGTGCCAGCACCAGACTAGCGGGAGTCCACGAGCAGTACTTC. Translating it yields CASTRLAGVHEQYF.

This clone has just one count. CDR3 loop: CASSFGPSYEQYF. The CDR3, as DNA: TGTGCCAGCAGTTTCGGGCCCTCCTACGAGCAGTACTTC. The chain couples TRBV27 to TRBJ2-7; D is undetermined. CDR3 size: 13 residues. V was clipped by 3 bases and J by 0 bases, with 6 bases between them. Germline values: CDR1 MNHEY, CDR2 SMNVEV (reference sequence).

By its share, this clone is large. The V call is TRBV21-1, the J call TRBJ1-1. TRBV21-1 is annotated as a pseudogene. This CDR3 has 17 amino acids. This CDR3 is CASSKGHGGSYETEAFF. The CDR3 DNA reads as TGTGCCAGCAGCAAGGGACACGGAGGGTCTTACGAGACTGAAGCTTTCTTT.